These 5 T cell receptor beta chains were all obtained from the same sample, sequenced in a study of cytomegalovirus exposure and HLA in healthy donors. PCR amplification relied on 60 Vbeta primers (plus 13 Jbeta primers). Sequencing used immunoSEQ multiplex PCR; TCRdb keeps in-frame clones, though not all of them. The sample contains about 90,000 clones, roughly four fifths of which appear only once. Sequencing was performed on PBMCs. These receptors all stem from a man aged 25-45 years in good health and CMV-seronegative.

CDR3: CASRQTGRDEAFF. The CDR3 region has the DNA TGTGCCAGCAGGCAGACAGGAAGGGATGAAGCTTTCTTT. The J gene is TRBJ1-1, the V gene TRBV21-1; the DNA was not used to check the table's D call, TRBD1. TRBV21-1 is reported as a pseudogene. This CDR3 contains 13 residues.

This chain uses TRBV25-1 with TRBJ1-5; D is possibly TRBD1 (6 bases). The germline V and J ends were trimmed by 3 bases and 3 bases, with 15 bases remaining between them. The CDR3 has 16 amino acids. Per the germline V gene, CDR1 is MGHDK and CDR2 is SYGVNS. The CDR3 loop is CASSDSETGINQPQHF. The DNA of the CDR3 is TGTGCCAGCAGTGATTCCGAGACAGGAATCAATCAGCCCCAGCATTTT.

The genes are TRBV6-5 and TRBJ1-1; weak D call: TRBD1 (5 bases). Germline CDR1 is MNHEY and CDR2 is SVGAGI. The CDR3 sequence is 13 residues long. V was shortened by 5 bases and J by 1 base, with 8 bases between the two germline ends. The CDR3 sequence: CASSLQGNTEAFF. The CDR3 nucleotides are TGTGCCAGCAGTCTTCAGGGGAACACTGAAGCTTTCTTT.

The rearrangement links TRBV5-1 to TRBJ2-2; 8 nucleotides match TRBD2. The junction had 13 bases not matched to a gene; V was cut back by 4 bases and J by 5 bases. The CDR3 length is 17 residues. Germline V gene data show CDR1 as SGHRS and CDR2 as YFSETQ. The CDR3: CASSPDPTSVRTGELFF. The CDR3, as DNA: TGCGCCAGCAGCCCAGACCCGACTAGCGTTAGGACCGGGGAGCTGTTTTTT.

The rearrangement links TRBV18 to TRBJ2-3; 16 bases agree with TRBD2. CDR1 and CDR2 from the germline V gene are KGHSH and LQKENI. The ends lost 3 bases at V and 7 bases at J; junction bases unmatched: 7. The CDR3 covers 17 residues. The CDR3 loop reads CASSPPGLAGGINTQYF. CDR3 nucleotides: TGTGCCAGCTCACCGCCGGGACTAGCGGGGGGGATAAATACGCAGTATTTT.